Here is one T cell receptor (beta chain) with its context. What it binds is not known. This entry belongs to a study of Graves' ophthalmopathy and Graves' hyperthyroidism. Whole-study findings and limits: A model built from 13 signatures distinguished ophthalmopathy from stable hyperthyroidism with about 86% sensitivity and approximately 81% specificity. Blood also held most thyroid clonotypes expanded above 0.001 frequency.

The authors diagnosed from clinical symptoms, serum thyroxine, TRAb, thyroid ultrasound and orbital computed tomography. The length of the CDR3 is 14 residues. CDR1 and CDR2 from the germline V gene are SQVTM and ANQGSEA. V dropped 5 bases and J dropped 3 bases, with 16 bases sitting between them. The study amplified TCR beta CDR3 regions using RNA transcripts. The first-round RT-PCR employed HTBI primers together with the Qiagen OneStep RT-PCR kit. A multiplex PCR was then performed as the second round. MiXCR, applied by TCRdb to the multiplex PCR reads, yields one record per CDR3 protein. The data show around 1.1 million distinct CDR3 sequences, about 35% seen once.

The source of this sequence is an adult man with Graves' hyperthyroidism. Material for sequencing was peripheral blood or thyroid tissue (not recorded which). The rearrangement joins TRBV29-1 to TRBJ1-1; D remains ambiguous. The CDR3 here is CSVPRDRRDTEAFF. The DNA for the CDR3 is TGCAGCGTTCCCCGTGACCGGCGGGACACTGAAGCTTTCTTT.